The following is a TCR beta chain sequence with its context. The antigen is undetermined. The data were obtained in a study of radiation and T cells in renal cell carcinoma. The time point was: blood 2 weeks post-SBRT. Treatment defined: 15 Gy SBRT to primary tumor, nephrectomy 4 weeks later. After SBRT, blood was collected at 2 and 4 weeks, plus baseline. Trimming cost V 2 bases and J 5 bases, with 5 bases left between them. CDR1 SGHRS and CDR2 YFSETQ come from the germline V gene. The CDR3 is made up of 13 amino acids. Overall study results and limits: Top tumor clonotypes rose in blood 2 weeks post-radiation, then contracted. Pretreatment tumor biopsies were lacking, so baseline clonotypes are unknown.

The method was immunoSEQ multiplex PCR; TCRdb's version includes in-frame clones alone and lacks a portion of them. The sample contains some 150,000 clones, 80% to 90% of which appear only once. The source of this sequence is a woman in her forties or fifties with renal cell carcinoma. Material: blood, obtained from a patient whose treatment included radiotherapy and nephrectomy. The J gene is TRBJ1-6, the V gene TRBV5-1, with unresolved D. CDR3: CASSFGDNSPLHF. CDR3 nucleotide sequence: TGCGCCAGCAGCTTCGGGGATAATTCACCCCTCCACTTT.